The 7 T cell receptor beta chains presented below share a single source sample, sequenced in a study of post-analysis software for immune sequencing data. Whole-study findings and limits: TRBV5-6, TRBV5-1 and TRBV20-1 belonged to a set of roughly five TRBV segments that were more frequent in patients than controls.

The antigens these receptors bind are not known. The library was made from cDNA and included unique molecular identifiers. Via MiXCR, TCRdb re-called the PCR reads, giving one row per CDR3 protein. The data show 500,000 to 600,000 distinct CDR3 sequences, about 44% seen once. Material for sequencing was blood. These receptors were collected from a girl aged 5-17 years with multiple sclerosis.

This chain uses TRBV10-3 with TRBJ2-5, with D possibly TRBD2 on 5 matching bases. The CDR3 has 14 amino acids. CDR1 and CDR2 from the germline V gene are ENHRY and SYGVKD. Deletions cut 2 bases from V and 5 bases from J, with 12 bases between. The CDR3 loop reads CAISEARGSETQYF. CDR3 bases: TGTGCCATCAGTGAGGCTCGAGGGTCGGAGACCCAGTACTTC.

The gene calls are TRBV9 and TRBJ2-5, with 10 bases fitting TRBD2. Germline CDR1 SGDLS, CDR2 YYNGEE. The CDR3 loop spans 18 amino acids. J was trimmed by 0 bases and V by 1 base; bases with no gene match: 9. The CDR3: CASSVRGGLAGDQETQYF. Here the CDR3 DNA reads TGTGCCAGCAGCGTAAGGGGGGGGCTAGCGGGAGACCAAGAGACCCAGTACTTC.

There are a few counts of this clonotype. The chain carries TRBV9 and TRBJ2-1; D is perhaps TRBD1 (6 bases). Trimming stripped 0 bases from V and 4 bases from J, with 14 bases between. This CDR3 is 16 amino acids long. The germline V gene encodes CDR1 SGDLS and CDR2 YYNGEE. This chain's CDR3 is CASSVEGTPTYNEQFF. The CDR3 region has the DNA TGTGCCAGCAGCGTAGAAGGGACACCGACATACAATGAGCAGTTCTTC.

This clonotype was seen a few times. The CDR3 region has the DNA TGTGCCAGCAGCCCAGCGAGGGCCCTCACAGATACGCAGTATTTT. This gives the protein CASSPARALTDTQYF. V and J are TRBV12-3 or TRBV12-4 and TRBJ2-3; a possible D gene is TRBD2 (5 bases). The CDR3 is 15 residues long. V lost 6 bases and J lost 2, with 15 bases in between.

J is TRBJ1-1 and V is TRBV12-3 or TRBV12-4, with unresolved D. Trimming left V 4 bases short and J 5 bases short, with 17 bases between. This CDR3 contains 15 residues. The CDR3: CASSSGFPRMTEAFF. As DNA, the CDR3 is TGTGCCAGCAGTTCGGGATTCCCGCGAATGACTGAAGCTTTCTTT.

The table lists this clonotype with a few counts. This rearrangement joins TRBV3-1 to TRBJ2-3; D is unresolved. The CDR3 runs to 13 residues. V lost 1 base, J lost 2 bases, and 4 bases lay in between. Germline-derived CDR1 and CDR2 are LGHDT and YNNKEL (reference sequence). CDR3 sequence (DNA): TGTGCCAGCAGCCAAGGCGCCACAGATACGCAGTATTTT. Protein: CASSQGATDTQYF.

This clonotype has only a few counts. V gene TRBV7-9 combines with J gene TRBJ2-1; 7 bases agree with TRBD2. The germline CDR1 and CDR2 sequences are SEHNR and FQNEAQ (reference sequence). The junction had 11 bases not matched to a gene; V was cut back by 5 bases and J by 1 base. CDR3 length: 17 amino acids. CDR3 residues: CASSRLPISGSYNEQFF. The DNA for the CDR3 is TGTGCCAGCAGCCGCCTTCCTATTAGCGGGTCCTACAATGAGCAGTTCTTC.